The clone carrying this T cell receptor beta chain was found many times. The antigen is not known. The junction shows a germline mismatch at one end, possibly a read error. The data were obtained in a study of blood T cells in healthy people across ages. Study-wide context: Template-switching capture recovered about one barcoded beta molecule per two T cells.

General observations from the study: Age showed a roughly linear inverse relationship with TCR beta diversity per million T cells. Donors of long life had a larger count of naive CD4+ cells and greater diversity than aged donors.

Isolated PBMCs totaled at least 7 million in each sample. Germline V gene sequence: CDR1 SGHRS, CDR2 YFSETQ. The CDR3 is 15 residues long. The authors ran a second PCR of about 6 to 11 cycles using a sample-barcoded 5' primer and a J-beta primer mix. TCRdb passed the 5' RACE reads through MiXCR, listing each CDR3 protein once. The sample shows 1.5 million to 2 million distinct CDR3 sequences, around 50% of them seen only once. V usage is TRBV5-1 and J usage is TRBJ2-7; 8 bases align to TRBD1. The sample consisted of blood. The receptor was isolated from a woman between 40 and 50 years old in good health. The CDR3: CASSLGQGYSYEQYF. Here the CDR3 DNA reads TGTGCCAGCAGTCTCGGACAGGGTTACTCCTACGAGCAGTACTTC.